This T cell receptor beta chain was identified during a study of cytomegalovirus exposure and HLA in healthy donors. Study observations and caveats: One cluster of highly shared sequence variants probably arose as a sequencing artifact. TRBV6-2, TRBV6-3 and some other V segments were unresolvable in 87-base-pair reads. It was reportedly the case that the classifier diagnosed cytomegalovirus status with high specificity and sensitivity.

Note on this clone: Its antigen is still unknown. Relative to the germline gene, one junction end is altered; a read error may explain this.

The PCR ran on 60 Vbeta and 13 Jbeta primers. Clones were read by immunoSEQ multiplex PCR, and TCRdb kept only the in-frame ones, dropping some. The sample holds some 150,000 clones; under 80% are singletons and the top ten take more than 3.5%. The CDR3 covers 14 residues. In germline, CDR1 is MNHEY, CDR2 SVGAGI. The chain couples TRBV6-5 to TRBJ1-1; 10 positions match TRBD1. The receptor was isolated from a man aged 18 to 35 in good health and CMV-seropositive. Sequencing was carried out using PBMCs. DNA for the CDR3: TGTGCCGGCAGTATTCGACAGGGGGCCACTGAAGCTTTCTTT. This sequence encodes CAGSIRQGATEAFF.